The clone carrying this TCR beta chain was seen only once. The record originates from a study of shared clonotypes between healthy human individuals. The CDR3 totals 18 residues. Germline loops: CDR1 SGHRS, CDR2 YFSETQ. V gave up 0 bases and J gave up 1 base; unmatched junction bases: 6. It was into CD45RA+ naive and CD45RA-negative memory subsets that the CD4+ cells were split. Here immunoSEQ multiplex PCR was the method, and the copy in TCRdb shows in-frame clones only, minus some. This sample has about 1.1 million clones; approximately 78% occur once, and the top ten carry 0.55% to 0.7%. Sequenced: memory CD4+ T cells from PBMCs. Specified subset: CD45RA-negative fraction. V and J are TRBV5-1 and TRBJ2-3; 12 bases align to TRBD2. The receptor was isolated from a man in his late teens or twenties in good health. Some clones in this sample may be carry-over from other donors' samples. The CDR3 loop reads CASSLVLAGGPGTDTQYF. For the CDR3, the DNA is TGCGCCAGCAGCTTGGTGCTAGCGGGAGGGCCTGGCACAGATACGCAGTATTTT.